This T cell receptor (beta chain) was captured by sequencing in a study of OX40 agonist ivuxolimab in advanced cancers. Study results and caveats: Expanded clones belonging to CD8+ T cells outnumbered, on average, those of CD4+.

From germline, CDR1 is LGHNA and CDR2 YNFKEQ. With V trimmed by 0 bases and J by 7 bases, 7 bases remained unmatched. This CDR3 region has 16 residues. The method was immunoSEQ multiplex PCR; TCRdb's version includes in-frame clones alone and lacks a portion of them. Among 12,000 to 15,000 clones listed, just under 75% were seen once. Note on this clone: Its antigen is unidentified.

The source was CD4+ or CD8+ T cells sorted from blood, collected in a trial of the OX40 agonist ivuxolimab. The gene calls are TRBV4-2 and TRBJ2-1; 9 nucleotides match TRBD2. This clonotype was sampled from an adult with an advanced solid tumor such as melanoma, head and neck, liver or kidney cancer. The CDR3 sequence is CASSQDPAGGINEQFF. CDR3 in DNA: TGTGCCAGCAGCCAAGATCCGGCGGGAGGGATTAATGAGCAGTTCTTC.